This is a list of T cell receptor beta chains from one sample in a study of T cells in Graves' hyperthyroidism and ophthalmopathy. TCRdb reanalysed the multiplex PCR reads using MiXCR and keeps one entry per CDR3 protein. Of about 660,000 distinct CDR3 sequences listed, approximately 42% are singletons. The sequencing input was peripheral blood or thyroid tissue (not recorded which). The receptor set was obtained from an adult man with Graves' disease, either hyperthyroidism or ophthalmopathy (not recorded which). CDR3s include the opening cysteine and the closing phenylalanine or tryptophan. D genes are given only for firm matches. A row's size may be missing; if present it is once, few, many or a size class.

TRBJ1-1 | . | . | TRBV10-2 | TGCGCCAGTAGGGGCAATGCGGGGAACACTGAAGCTTTCTTT | CASRGNAGNTEAFF
TRBJ1-1 | . | . | TRBV6-1 | TGTGCCAGCAGTACCCCCAGAAGGAACACTGAAGCTTTCTTT | CASSTPRRNTEAFF
TRBJ1-6 | . | . | TRBV11-2 | TGTGCCAGCAGCTTTGAGGGCAGAAACAATTCACCCCTCCACTTT | CASSFEGRNNSPLHF
TRBJ1-2 | . | TRBD1 | TRBV7-2 | TGTGCCAGCAGCCCTCAAGGAGACAGGGACACTGGCTACACCTTC | CASSPQGDRDTGYTF
TRBJ2-7 | . | . | TRBV7-2 | TGTGCCAGCAGTTTGAGACCGGGAGACTCTTGGCAGTACTTC | CASSLRPGDSWQYF
TRBJ2-5 | . | . | TRBV25-1 | TGTGCCAGCGCCCCGGGGGACCAAGAGACCCAGTACTTC | CASAPGDQETQYF
TRBJ1-2 | many | . | TRBV10-1 | TGCGCCAGCAGTGAGTCGAACCTTAACTATGGCTACACCTTC | CASSESNLNYGYTF
TRBJ1-4 | . | . | TRBV2 | TGTGCCAGCAGTGAGACCGGGCCTGCTAATGAAAAACTGTTTTTT | CASSETGPANEKLFF
TRBJ1-4 | . | . | TRBV5-1 | TGCGCCAGCAGCCCCCTATCCGCTAATGGCGAAAAACTGTTTTTT | CASSPLSANGEKLFF
TRBJ2-5 | many | . | TRBV2 | TGTGCCAGCACTAGCGACCTGCAAGAGACCCAGTACTTC | CASTSDLQETQYF
TRBJ1-1 | few | . | TRBV6-5 | TGTGCCAGCAGTTCCCCCACTAACACTGAAGCTTTCTTT | CASSSPTNTEAFF
TRBJ1-2 | . | . | TRBV7-8 | TGTGCCAGCAATCCGGGGTCGGTGAACTATGGCTACACCTTC | CASNPGSVNYGYTF
TRBJ1-5 | many | . | TRBV14 | TGTGCCAGCAGCCAAAGCCCGGGGCAGCCCCAGCATTTT | CASSQSPGQPQHF
TRBJ2-2 | . | . | TRBV7-2 | TGTGCCAGCAGTCGACGGTCTAGCGCGAAATCCGGGGAGCTGTTTTTT | CASSRRSSAKSGELFF
TRBJ1-2 | few | TRBD1 | TRBV7-8 | TGTGCCAGCAGCTTATCGGCGACAGGGGGCGTCTATGGCTACACCTTC | CASSLSATGGVYGYTF
TRBJ2-5 | . | . | TRBV19 | TGTGCCAGTAGCCCCAAACGGGAGACCCAGTACTTC | CASSPKRETQYF
TRBJ1-2 | . | . | TRBV29-1 | TGCACCGGGGCAGGGTTCATTTATGGCTACACCTTC | CTGAGFIYGYTF
TRBJ1-5 | few | TRBD1 | TRBV7-6 | TGTGCCAGCAGCCTAGACAGGGCGAAAGATCAGCCCCAGCATTTT | CASSLDRAKDQPQHF
TRBJ1-5 | . | TRBD1 | TRBV25-1 | TGTGCCAGTAGTATTACTCGGGGACAGGGGAACCAGCCCCAGCATTTT | CASSITRGQGNQPQHF
TRBJ1-6 | . | TRBD1 | TRBV10-2 | TGCGCCAGCAGGTCGACAGGGGTCCGATATTCACCCCTCCACTTT | CASRSTGVRYSPLHF
TRBJ1-4 | many | . | TRBV2 | TGTGCCAGCAGTGAGGACAGCACTAATGAAAAACTGTTTTTT | CASSEDSTNEKLFF
TRBJ1-5 | few | . | TRBV7-3 | TGTGCCAGCAGCTCACAGGGTGGATGGCAGCCCCAGCATTTT | CASSSQGGWQPQHF
TRBJ2-7 | . | TRBD2 | TRBV5-1 | TGCGCCAGCAGCTTGCCCCTAGCGGGAGACGAGCAGTACTTC | CASSLPLAGDEQYF
TRBJ2-7 | . | . | TRBV5-1 | TGCGCCAGCAGGCCCGGGACAAACAACTACGAGCAGTGCTTC | CASRPGTNNYEQCF
TRBJ1-1 | few | . | TRBV20-1 | TGCAGTGCCGCGGGCCCTGGGGGTGAAGCTTTCTTT | CSAAGPGGEAFF
TRBJ1-6 | few | TRBD1 | TRBV20-1 | TGCAGTGCTGAATCCCGGGACAGGGAAGTTAATTCACCCCTCCACTTT | CSAESRDREVNSPLHF
TRBJ1-2 | few | TRBD1 | TRBV10-3 | TGTGCCATCAGTACGGGACAGAAGTACACCTTC | CAISTGQKYTF
TRBJ1-6 | . | . | TRBV19 | TGTGCCAGCAGTCTCATGGGACTGGGGGATTCACCCCTCCACTTT | CASSLMGLGDSPLHF
TRBJ1-5 | few | . | TRBV5-1 | TGCGCCAGCAGCTTTGTGGGGGCCCCCGATCAGCCCCAGCATTTT | CASSFVGAPDQPQHF
TRBJ2-2 | few | . | TRBV5-1 | TGCGCCAGCAGCCGAGCGGACGGCGGGGAGCTGTTTTTT | CASSRADGGELFF
TRBJ2-5 | once | TRBD2 | TRBV7-2 | TGTGCCAGCAGTACCGGGACTAGCGGGAGGCCGGGAAGGGAGACCCAGTACTTC | CASSTGTSGRPGRETQYF
TRBJ1-1 | . | . | TRBV9 | TGTGCCAGCGGAAAAGGGAGACCGAACACTGAAGCTTTCTTT | CASGKGRPNTEAFF
TRBJ1-1 | . | TRBD1 | TRBV29-1 | TGCAGCGTCCGGGACAGCGGATTCTCGATCCAATACACTGAAGCTTTCTTT | CSVRDSGFSIQYTEAFF
TRBJ1-1 | . | TRBD1 | TRBV29-1 | TGCAGCCCCGGGACAGGGTTCGGCACTGAAGCTTTCTTT | CSPGTGFGTEAFF
TRBJ1-5 | . | . | TRBV29-1 | TGCAGCGCCTATATTGGGGATAGCAATCAGCCCCAGCATTTT | CSAYIGDSNQPQHF
TRBJ2-5 | . | TRBD2 | TRBV15 | TGTGCCACCAGCAGGACAGCGGGGGGGCACGAGACCCAGTACTTC | CATSRTAGGHETQYF
TRBJ1-6 | few | TRBD1 | TRBV7-9 | TGTGCCAGCACCTCGGGACAGTCCAATTCACCCCTCCACTTT | CASTSGQSNSPLHF
TRBJ2-5 | once | TRBD1 | TRBV29-1 | TGCAGCGTAGGGGGGACAGGGGTAGGAGAGACCCAGTACTTC | CSVGGTGVGETQYF
TRBJ2-6 | . | . | TRBV7-9 | TGTGCCAGCAGCCCCCAGGGGCCTTTTTACTCTGGGGCCAACGTCCTGACTTTC | CASSPQGPFYSGANVLTF
TRBJ1-5 | . | . | TRBV7-8 | TGTGCCAGCCAGAGGGCCCTTCTTTCCAATCAGCCCCAGCATTTT | CASQRALLSNQPQHF
TRBJ1-2 | . | . | TRBV29-1 | TGCAGCGTCCCCTTTGGGGTGCCGTATGGCTACACCTTC | CSVPFGVPYGYTF
TRBJ1-5 | . | . | TRBV11-2 | TGTGCCAGCAGCCGACCGGGACAGCCCCAGCATTTT | CASSRPGQPQHF
TRBJ1-6 | many | . | TRBV15 | TGTGCCACCAGCAGAGATATGCCAGGGACCGTACCCCTCCACTTT | CATSRDMPGTVPLHF
TRBJ1-1 | many | . | TRBV2 | TGTGCCAGCAGTTATCAGGGAGGAGGGACTGAAGCTTTCTTT | CASSYQGGGTEAFF
TRBJ1-1 | many | TRBD1 | TRBV10-3 | TGTGCCATCAAGGGACAGGGGAACACTGAAGCTTTCTTT | CAIKGQGNTEAFF
TRBJ2-3 | . | . | TRBV24-1 | TGTGCCACCCGGGACTCCGGGGGTTCGACAGATACGCAGTATTTT | CATRDSGGSTDTQYF
TRBJ1-1 | . | TRBD1 | TRBV24-1 | TGTGCTAGACAGGGTCCCACTGAAGCTTTCTTT | CARQGPTEAFF